The sequence of this T cell receptor beta chain was determined in a study of T cell repertoires in cytomegalovirus infection. Study-level points and caveats: Ex vivo responses were dominated by HLA-C-restricted CMV-specific TCR beta clonotypes.

CDR1 MDHEN and CDR2 SYDVKM come from the germline V gene. The CDR3 is 14 amino acids. The trim removed 6 bases at V and 5 bases at J, leaving 9 bases unmatched. TCRdb re-derived calls from the reads in MiXCR, one entry per CDR3 protein. The sample yields 200,000 to 300,000 distinct CDR3 sequences, approximately 10% seen once. Regarding this clonotype: Its antigen is unidentified.

This rearrangement joins TRBV28 to TRBJ2-5, with TRBD1 identical over 7 bases. Sequenced material: PBMCs. The sequence derives from a human donor in good health (CMV status not recorded). Some clones in this sample may be carry-over from other donors' samples. CDR3: CASSVTGSLETQYF. CDR3 sequence (DNA): TGTGCCAGCAGCGTGACAGGGTCCCTGGAGACCCAGTACTTC.